The 28 T cell receptor beta chains in this list originate from one sample, sequenced in a study of CD4 T cells in relation to SARS-CoV-2 and coronaviruses. These receptors' targets are unknown. TCRdb's table, derived via immunoSEQ multiplex PCR, lists solely in-frame clones and lacks some. In the table there are about 16,000 clones, around 82% of which are singletons. Unexposed donor CD4+ T cells date from about 2011-2018, before the COVID-19 pandemic. CD4+ T cells were isolated from the cells after nine to eleven days of culture. Sequenced sample: CD4+ T cells from PBMCs, cultured in vitro. These receptors originate from a human donor in good health.

The chain couples TRBV2 to TRBJ1-2; maybe TRBD1 (6 bases). This CDR3 spans 12 amino acids. The V gene's germline CDR1 is SNHLY and CDR2 FYNNEI. Trimming removed 3 bases from V and 6 bases from J, with 8 bases in between. The CDR3 loop reads CASSEQGNGYTF. CDR3 DNA: TGTGCCAGCAGTGAGCAGGGGAATGGCTACACCTTC.

The chain is built from TRBV24-1 and TRBJ2-3; D might be TRBD2 (6 bases). V dropped 5 bases and J dropped 2 bases, with 10 bases sitting between them. The CDR3 covers 14 residues. The germline V gene has CDR1 KGHDR and CDR2 SFDVKD. CDR3 coding DNA: TGTGCCACCAGTGCCGGGGAGGACACAGATACGCAGTATTTT. Translation gives CATSAGEDTDTQYF.

The chain carries TRBV3-1 (or the pseudogene TRBV3-2) and TRBJ1-2; weak D call: TRBD1 (6 bases). Deletions cut 1 base from V and 2 bases from J, with 11 bases between. CDR1 and CDR2 (germline): LGHDT, YNNKEL (reference sequence). This CDR3 is built from 15 residues. CDR3 in DNA: TGTGCCAGCAGCCAAGCTGGGGGGCGGAACTATGGCTACACCTTC. Residues: CASSQAGGRNYGYTF.

This clone was recorded only once. The chain uses TRBV10-3 and TRBJ1-2; D may be TRBD1 (5 bases). Trimming stripped 4 bases from V and 3 bases from J, with 12 bases between. The CDR3 extends over 14 amino acids. Per the germline V gene, CDR1 is ENHRY and CDR2 is SYGVKD. Written as DNA, the CDR3 is TGTGCCATCAGTGTGGGGACGGATCACTATGGCTACACCTTC. Its protein product is CAISVGTDHYGYTF.

This sequence joins TRBV19 and TRBJ1-4; D is unclear. The CDR3 has 12 residues. The V gene's germline CDR1 is LNHDA and CDR2 SQIVND (reference sequence). The ends were cut back, 11 bases at V and 7 bases at J, with 14 bases in the middle. CDR3 region: CAAEGGSEKLFF. CDR3 bases: TGTGCCGCCGAAGGAGGGTCTGAAAAACTGTTTTTT.

Remarks on this clone: The junction differs from germline at one of its ends, possibly a read error. This chain connects TRBV15 to TRBJ2-7; perhaps TRBD1 as D (5 bases). Per the germline V gene, CDR1 is LNHNV and CDR2 is YYDKDF (reference sequence). This CDR3 contains 12 residues. CDR3 nucleotide sequence: TGTGCCACCAGCAGAGATGGGGCGGCCCGCGAGTTC. This sequence encodes CATSRDGAAREF.

The chain is built from TRBV2 and TRBJ1-6, with D unresolved. This CDR3 comprises 14 residues. Trimming cost V 2 bases and J 7 bases, with 9 bases left between them. Germline-derived CDR1 and CDR2 are SNHLY and FYNNEI. The CDR3 nucleotides are TGTGCCAGCAGTGAAAGCCCGGGCAATTCACCCCTCCACTTT. Encoded protein: CASSESPGNSPLHF.

The V gene is TRBV7-9, the J gene TRBJ2-7; D call uncertain. Trimming removed 5 bases from V and 6 bases from J, with 5 bases in between. This CDR3 is built from 10 residues. In germline, CDR1 is SEHNR, CDR2 FQNEAQ (reference sequence). The CDR3, as DNA: TGTGCCAGCAGCAGTACCGAGCAGTACTTC. It translates to CASSSTEQYF.

The rearrangement uses TRBV24-1 and TRBJ2-7, with D hard to call. The CDR3 spans 11 residues. Germline lookup yields CDR1 KGHDR and CDR2 SFDVKD. The CDR3 loop reads CNKELAYEQYF. The CDR3 nucleotides are TGTAACAAAGAATTAGCCTACGAGCAGTACTTC.

The genes are TRBV7-7 and TRBJ2-7; 14 nucleotides match TRBD2. Trimming took 5 bases from V and 4 from J; bases not matched to a gene: 4. This CDR3 is 15 amino acids long. Germline CDR1 is SSHAT and CDR2 is FNYEAQ (reference sequence). Here the CDR3 DNA reads TGTGCCAGCAGCCTCGGGACTAGCGGGAGTTACGAGCAGTACTTC. It yields the protein CASSLGTSGSYEQYF.

The J gene is TRBJ2-1, the V gene TRBV3-1 (or the pseudogene TRBV3-2), with a weak D call TRBD2 (5 bases). In germline, CDR1 is LGHDT, CDR2 YNNKEL (reference sequence). The CDR3 loop spans 14 amino acids. V gave up 0 bases and J gave up 8 bases, with 11 bases separating them. The CDR3 loop reads CASSQEPGRDEQFF. DNA of the CDR3: TGTGCCAGCAGCCAAGAGCCCGGGCGGGATGAGCAGTTCTTC.

The genes are TRBV29-1 and TRBJ2-1, with 9 bases aligning to TRBD2. V dropped 4 bases and J dropped 6; count of bases not matched to a gene: 13. This CDR3 comprises 16 residues. Per the germline V gene, CDR1 is SQVTM and CDR2 is ANQGSEA. CDR3 protein: CSVGAAAGGAVNEQFF. The CDR3 bases are TGCAGCGTTGGGGCTGCTGCGGGAGGGGCGGTCAATGAGCAGTTCTTC.

This clone came up a few times. CDR3 nucleotide sequence: TGTGCCATCATGGCCGGACGCAATCAGCCCCAGCATTTT. This encodes CAIMAGRNQPQHF. The chain links TRBV10-3 to TRBJ1-5; no clear D gene. The CDR3 runs to 13 residues. The germline V and J ends were trimmed by 7 bases and 2 bases, with 9 bases remaining between them. Germline CDR1 ENHRY, CDR2 SYGVKD.

This clone was picked up a small number of times. The V gene is TRBV5-1, the J gene TRBJ2-1; no firm D call. Trimming removed 0 bases at V and 5 bases at J, with 6 bases between. CDR3 length: 13 residues. Germline CDR1 and CDR2: SGHRS and YFSETQ. CDR3 sequence: CASSLVRDNEQFF. The CDR3 nucleotides read TGCGCCAGCAGCTTGGTTAGGGACAATGAGCAGTTCTTC.

The chain recombines TRBV2 with TRBJ2-7; possible D gene TRBD1, 6 bases. Germline CDR1 is SNHLY and CDR2 is FYNNEI. V was clipped by 2 bases and J by 0 bases, with 14 bases between them. This CDR3 is 16 amino acids long. CDR3 sequence: CASSESVTGISYEQYF. For the CDR3, the DNA is TGTGCCAGCAGTGAAAGCGTGACAGGAATCTCCTACGAGCAGTACTTC.

V gene TRBV7-3 combines with J gene TRBJ2-3, with D possibly called TRBD1 or TRBD2 (6 bases each). Looked up from germline, CDR1 is SGHTA and CDR2 is FQGTGA. This CDR3 is 16 amino acids long. V was pared by 1 base and J by 3 bases, with 14 bases between. In DNA, the CDR3 is TGTGCCAGCAGCTTAAAGGGGGGTGTGCGAACAGATACGCAGTATTTT. It is translated as CASSLKGGVRTDTQYF.

This clone has a handful of counts. The J gene is TRBJ1-6, the V gene TRBV5-1, with D hard to call. The CDR3 is 15 amino acids. Trimming stripped 0 bases from V and 2 bases from J, with 6 bases between. Per germline, CDR1 SGHRS and CDR2 YFSETQ. For the CDR3, the DNA is TGCGCCAGCAGCTTGGAGGAGCCCTATAATTCACCCCTCCACTTT. Encoded protein: CASSLEEPYNSPLHF.

This chain uses TRBV3-1 (or the pseudogene TRBV3-2) with TRBJ2-5, with D possibly being TRBD2 (5 bases). The length of the CDR3 is 14 residues. From germline, CDR1 is LGHDT and CDR2 YNNKEL (reference sequence). V lost 8 bases to trimming and J lost 1 base, with 14 bases between them. The CDR3 here is CASRTEAFQETQYF. CDR3 sequence (DNA): TGTGCCAGCCGGACTGAGGCTTTCCAAGAGACCCAGTACTTC.

The chain combines TRBV4-1 with TRBJ2-2; D gene ambiguous. The CDR3 is 15 amino acids. The V end was cut by 2 bases, the J end by 6 bases, with 13 bases between. Germline CDR1 reads MGHRA; CDR2 reads YSYEKL. The CDR3 loop reads CASSQQIPLAGELFF. In nucleotides, the CDR3 is TGCGCCAGCAGCCAACAAATCCCTTTAGCCGGGGAGCTGTTTTTT.

This clone was counted only a few times. The chain joins TRBV24-1 to TRBJ1-1; maybe TRBD1 (5 bases). The CDR3 is 12 amino acids. The ends were cut back, 4 bases at V and 8 bases at J, with 10 bases in the middle. The germline gives CDR1 KGHDR, CDR2 SFDVKD. CDR3 protein: CATSDSPGEAFF. In nucleotides, the CDR3 is TGTGCCACCAGTGACTCGCCAGGGGAAGCTTTCTTT.

There are a few counts of this clone. The rearrangement links TRBV7-3 to TRBJ2-7; D may match TRBD1 or TRBD2 (5 bases each). Trimming pared 5 bases from V and 3 bases from J, leaving 11 bases between. From germline, CDR1 is SGHTA and CDR2 FQGTGA. This CDR3 contains 13 residues. Here the CDR3 reads CASSGGSDYEQYF. As DNA, the CDR3 is TGTGCCAGCAGCGGGGGTTCGGACTACGAGCAGTACTTC.

This clone was detected only once. This chain uses TRBV28 with TRBJ2-1; possibly TRBD1 for D (6 bases). V lost 8 bases and J 4 bases, leaving 9 bases between the germline ends. This CDR3 has 12 amino acids. Germline V CDR1 and CDR2: MDHEN, SYDVKM. CDR3 sequence reads: CASLGQYNEQFF. In DNA form, the CDR3 reads TGTGCCAGCCTTGGACAGTACAATGAGCAGTTCTTC.

The chain employs TRBV7-9 and TRBJ1-1, with TRBD1 identical over 8 bases. This CDR3 comprises 17 residues. V lost 5 bases and J lost 4; bases outside the gene matches: 15. The germline V gene has CDR1 SEHNR and CDR2 FQNEAQ (reference sequence). The CDR3 here is CASSTRQGRESATEAFF. The CDR3 region has the DNA TGTGCCAGCAGCACTCGACAGGGGAGGGAATCGGCCACTGAAGCTTTCTTT. The complete variable domain, with remaining parts taken from reference TRBV7-9 and TRBJ1-1, reads DTGVSQNPRHKITKRGQNVTFRCDPISEHNRLYWYRQTLGQGPEFLTYFQNEAQLEKSRLLSDRFSAERPKGSFSTLEIQRTEQGDSAMYLCASSTRQGRESATEAFFGQGTRLTVV.

The J gene is TRBJ2-2, the V gene TRBV5-1; D not certain. The CDR3 is 15 residues long. Germline V gene data show CDR1 as SGHRS and CDR2 as YFSETQ. V was shortened by 0 bases and J by 0 bases, with 6 bases between the two germline ends. CDR3 sequence: CASSLDISNTGELFF. DNA for the CDR3: TGCGCCAGCAGCTTGGACATCTCGAACACCGGGGAGCTGTTTTTT.

This rearrangement joins TRBV12-3 or TRBV12-4 to TRBJ1-6; D is unresolved. V lost 5 bases, J lost 8 bases, and 10 bases lay in between. The CDR3 loop spans 13 amino acids. The CDR3 DNA sequence: TGTGCCAGCAGTCCACAATCGGATTCACCCCTCCACTTT. This translates into CASSPQSDSPLHF.

The CDR3 nucleotides read TGTGCCACCAGTGGTCTAGCGGGAGATACGCAGTATTTT. This translates into CATSGLAGDTQYF. The chain links TRBV24-1 to TRBJ2-3, with 8 bases aligning to TRBD2. V trimming: 5 bases; J trimming: 5 bases; junction bases outside the gene matches: 2. There are 13 residues in the CDR3. Germline loops: CDR1 KGHDR, CDR2 SFDVKD.

The V call is TRBV7-9, the J call TRBJ2-3; D might be TRBD2 (7 bases). The CDR3 totals 15 residues. The V end lost 1 base, the J end lost 0 bases, and 8 bases lay between the germline ends. The V gene's germline CDR1 is SEHNR and CDR2 FQNEAQ (reference sequence). DNA for the CDR3: TGTGCCAGCAGCTTAGAGGGGGGGAGCACAGATACGCAGTATTTT. It codes for CASSLEGGSTDTQYF.

The genes are TRBV2 and TRBJ2-7; 8 nucleotides agree with TRBD1. Losses at the gene ends were 6 bases for V and 3 bases for J; bases not matched to a gene: 7. The CDR3 covers 14 residues. The germline V gene encodes CDR1 SNHLY and CDR2 FYNNEI. The CDR3 is CASRAPDRDYEQYF. As DNA, the CDR3 is TGTGCCAGCAGAGCCCCGGACAGGGACTACGAGCAGTACTTC.